Reported below is one T cell receptor (beta chain). Its antigen is currently unknown. The CDR3 length is 13 residues. Deletions cut 4 bases from V and 4 bases from J, with 13 bases between. Germline lookup yields CDR1 GTSNPN and CDR2 SVGIG (reference sequence). Only in-frame clones appear in the TCRdb table, and some are missing; sequencing was by immunoSEQ multiplex PCR. The data contain tens of thousands of clones, roughly nine tenths of them singletons. The data were taken from a study of OX40 agonist ivuxolimab in advanced cancers. The study's findings and limits: On average, CD8+ T cells had more expanded clones than CD4+. Antigens targeted by the expanded peripheral T cells were not determined. Low levels of normalized T-cell clonal expansion also appeared in some nonresponders.

With autoimmune disease history or systemic immunosuppression, patients were excluded. The chain recombines TRBV30 with TRBJ1-1; D perhaps matches TRBD1 (5 bases). The starting material was CD4+ or CD8+ T cells sorted from blood, obtained in a trial of the OX40 agonist ivuxolimab. The clonotype comes from an adult with an advanced solid tumor such as melanoma, head and neck, liver or kidney cancer. CDR3 sequence: CAWNLGTGTEAFF. The CDR3 DNA reads TGTGCCTGGAATCTCGGGACGGGCACTGAAGCTTTCTTT.